This T cell receptor beta chain was sequenced in a study of regulatory T cells in long-lasting Graves disease. Turning to the study itself: To qualify as persistent, Graves' disease required over 5 years of antithyroid drugs with positive TSH receptor antibodies. General study points: Segments TRBV28, TRBJ1-2 and TRBJ2-5 showed preferential usage in persistent disease. Possibly, accuracy suffered from the small sample size.

Germline values: CDR1 DFQATT, CDR2 SNEGSKA (reference sequence). V lost 0 bases, J lost 1 base, and 12 bases lay in between. The CDR3 sequence is 15 residues long. On this clonotype: The antigen is not known.

Arm-PCR with iRepertoire HTBI primers amplified the CDR3 regions for these TCR beta libraries. In the source study's methods: From all samples, identification returned 13 to 15 TRBJ and under 75 TRBV segments. TCRdb re-called the multiplex PCR reads through MiXCR, storing one row per CDR3 protein. These V and J calls rely on TCRdb rather than the paper's analysis. Of 500,000 to 700,000 distinct CDR3 sequences listed, around 30% are singletons. As for time point: persistent/refractory GD, antithyroid drugs over 5 years with positive TRAb. From RNA extracted from PBMCs, the TCR library was made. The source was peripheral blood mononuclear cells (PBMCs), collected when the disease was refractory, from a patient treated with antithyroid drugs. This chain connects TRBV20-1 to TRBJ1-1; D gene unclear. The receptor comes from a female donor with Graves disease. The CDR3 DNA is TGCAGTGCTAGAGATCTTGGACGGGCGAACACTGAAGCTTTCTTT. Its translation is CSARDLGRANTEAFF.